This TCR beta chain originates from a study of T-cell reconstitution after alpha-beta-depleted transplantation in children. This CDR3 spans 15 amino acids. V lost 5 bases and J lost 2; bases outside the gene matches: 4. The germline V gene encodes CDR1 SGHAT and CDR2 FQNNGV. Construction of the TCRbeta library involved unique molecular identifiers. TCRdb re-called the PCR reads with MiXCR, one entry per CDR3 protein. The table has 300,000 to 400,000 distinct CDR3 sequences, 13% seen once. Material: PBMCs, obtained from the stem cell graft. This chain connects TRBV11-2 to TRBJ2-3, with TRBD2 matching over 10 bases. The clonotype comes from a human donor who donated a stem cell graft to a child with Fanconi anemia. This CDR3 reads CASSRTSGDTDTQYF. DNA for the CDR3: TGTGCCAGCAGCCGGACTAGCGGAGACACAGATACGCAGTATTTT.